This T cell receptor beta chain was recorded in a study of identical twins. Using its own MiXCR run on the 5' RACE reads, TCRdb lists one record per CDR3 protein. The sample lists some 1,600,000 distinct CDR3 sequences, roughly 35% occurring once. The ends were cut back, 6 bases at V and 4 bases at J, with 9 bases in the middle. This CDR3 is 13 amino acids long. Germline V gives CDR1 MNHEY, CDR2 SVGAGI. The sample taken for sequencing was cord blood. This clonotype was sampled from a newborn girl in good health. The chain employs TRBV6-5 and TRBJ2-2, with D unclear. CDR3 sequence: CASRTTPTGELFF. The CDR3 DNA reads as TGTGCCAGCAGGACAACGCCCACCGGGGAGCTGTTTTTT.